Listed here is a single TCR beta chain. Its specificity is unknown. The CDR3 is 14 residues long. Trimming removed 2 bases at V and 7 bases at J, with 12 bases between. CDR1 is KGHSH, CDR2 LQKENI, per germline. TCRdb re-called the 5' RACE reads through MiXCR, storing one row per CDR3 protein. The sample lists a few hundred thousand distinct CDR3 sequences, about a fifth occurring once. The data are from a study of CD8 T cells in ankylosing spondylitis. Regarding the study as a whole: Characteristic, it appeared, of ankylosing spondylitis blood was a TCR beta motif of roughly eight highly homologous variants.

Sequenced: blood, either unsorted or a sorted T cell fraction (not recorded which). The chain combines TRBV18 with TRBJ2-1, with D unresolved. The TCR originated in a male donor with ankylosing spondylitis. The CDR3 DNA follows: TGTGCCAGCTCACCATTTGGGCGGAGTAATGAGCAGTTCTTC. This sequence encodes CASSPFGRSNEQFF.